One and the same sample provided the 32 T cell receptor beta chains below, sequenced in a study of blood T cell repertoires in COVID-19. Clones were sequenced by immunoSEQ multiplex PCR, and TCRdb holds only the in-frame ones, with some missing. Found here are some 45,000 clones, just over 85% of them singletons; the top ten hold 55% to 60%. Material for sequencing was peripheral blood. The receptors shown here come from a man aged 65-85 years with acute or convalescent COVID-19.

This clone was detected only once. The genes are TRBV6-5 and TRBJ2-3; TRBD2 agrees at 10 bases. The CDR3 runs 15 residues. Germline CDR1 and CDR2: MNHEY and SVGAGI. V lost 4 bases, J lost 4 bases, and 5 bases stayed unmatched. CDR3 protein: CASSSTSGLPDTQYF. CDR3 bases: TGTGCCAGCAGTTCGACTAGCGGGTTACCAGATACGCAGTATTTT.

This chain uses TRBV6-1 with TRBJ1-5; a possible D gene is TRBD1 (5 bases). Germline CDR1 MNHNS, CDR2 SASEGT. The CDR3 extends over 15 amino acids. The V end was cut by 3 bases, the J end by 6 bases, with 15 bases between. This CDR3 is CASSDHLPGGQPQHF. The CDR3 region has the DNA TGTGCCAGCAGTGATCATCTTCCGGGGGGTCAGCCCCAGCATTTT.

Of note for this clone: At one boundary the junction diverges from the germline segment, which might be a read error. This rearrangement joins TRBV19 to TRBJ1-1; 8 positions match TRBD1. This CDR3 contains 13 residues. The germline gives CDR1 LNHDA, CDR2 SQIVND (reference sequence). CDR3 region: CASSTGQVGERIF. Written as DNA, the CDR3 is TGTGCCAGTAGTACGGGACAGGTGGGTGAAAGGATCTTT.

The chain links TRBV6-5 to TRBJ1-2, with 7 bases fitting TRBD1. CDR1 is MNHEY and CDR2 is SVGAGI in the germline V gene. V shed 7 bases, J shed 5 bases, and the junction held 4 bases outside the gene matches. The CDR3 loop spans 12 amino acids. Here the CDR3 reads CASTGQVYGYTF. In DNA, the CDR3 is TGTGCCAGCACCGGACAGGTTTATGGCTACACCTTC.

The rearrangement joins TRBV3-1 (or the pseudogene TRBV3-2) to TRBJ2-1, with TRBD2 identical over 11 bases. The CDR3 is made up of 19 amino acids. J was trimmed by 4 bases and V by 4 bases; bases with no gene match: 15. The germline gives CDR1 LGHDT, CDR2 YNNKEL (reference sequence). The CDR3 region has the DNA TGTGCCAGCAGCCCCGACTCCGGGACTAGCGGCGGAGGTTACAATGAGCAGTTCTTC. This encodes CASSPDSGTSGGGYNEQFF.

In DNA, the CDR3 is TGTGCCAGCATCAAAACCGGGACAGGGTATCGAGAGACCCAGTACTTC. It yields the protein CASIKTGTGYRETQYF. The V call is TRBV11-2, the J call TRBJ2-5, with 9 nucleotides matching TRBD1. The CDR3 extends over 16 amino acids. V was clipped by 7 bases and J by 4 bases; unmatched bases: 13. Germline V gene sequence: CDR1 SGHAT, CDR2 FQNNGV.

There are a few counts of this clone. In DNA form, the CDR3 reads TGTGCCAGCAGCCAGGATGGCGGTCAGCCCCAGCATTTT. Encoded protein: CASSQDGGQPQHF. V and J are TRBV4-2 and TRBJ1-5; no clear D gene. With 3 bases removed from V and 6 bases from J, the gap between germline ends came to 9 bases. The V gene's germline CDR1 is LGHNA and CDR2 YNFKEQ. The CDR3 covers 13 residues.

The chain is built from TRBV7-6 and TRBJ2-5; TRBD1 is a possible D gene (6 bases). The CDR3 is 16 amino acids. V was shortened by 2 bases and J by 3 bases, with 16 bases between the two germline ends. Germline loops: CDR1 SGHVS, CDR2 FNYEAQ. The CDR3 reads CASSLPKQGGKETQYF. The CDR3 DNA follows: TGTGCCAGCAGCTTACCAAAACAGGGCGGAAAAGAGACCCAGTACTTC.

A few counts support this clone. This chain uses TRBV19 with TRBJ1-1; TRBD1 is a possible D gene (6 bases). V lost 5 bases, J lost 4 bases, and 11 bases lay in between. Germline CDR1 is LNHDA and CDR2 is SQIVND (reference sequence). CDR3 length equals 13 residues. This CDR3 is CASSPTQGTEAFF. CDR3 bases: TGTGCCAGTAGTCCCACACAGGGCACTGAAGCTTTCTTT.

The J gene is TRBJ1-1, the V gene TRBV12-3 or TRBV12-4; D is uncertain. Deletions cut 1 base from V and 7 bases from J, with 7 bases between. The CDR3 spans 12 residues. The CDR3 is CASSLVRGEAFF. Written as DNA, the CDR3 is TGTGCCAGCAGTTTAGTACGCGGTGAAGCTTTCTTT.

This rearrangement joins TRBV2 to TRBJ1-4, with D possibly TRBD1 on 5 matching bases. Per germline, CDR1 SNHLY and CDR2 FYNNEI. V gave up 4 bases and J gave up 7 bases, with 19 bases separating them. The CDR3 spans 16 residues. In nucleotides, the CDR3 is TGTGCCAGCAGTGGGACACCTTTTCGCTTTTCTGAAAAACTGTTTTTT. Amino acid sequence: CASSGTPFRFSEKLFF.

The V gene is TRBV6-5, the J gene TRBJ2-1; D remains ambiguous. Looked up from germline, CDR1 is MNHEY and CDR2 is SVGAGI. The CDR3 consists of 14 residues. Between the trimmed V and J ends, which lost 6 bases and 4 bases, there was a span of 13 bases. DNA of the CDR3: TGTGCCAGCAGCCGTAGTCACGAATACAATGAGCAGTTCTTC. This encodes CASSRSHEYNEQFF.

The rearrangement joins TRBV5-4 to TRBJ2-3; 9 nucleotides align to TRBD1. The CDR3 length is 16 residues. The germline V gene has CDR1 SGHNT and CDR2 YYREEE (reference sequence). V lost 4 bases to trimming and J lost 3 bases; unmatched junction nucleotides: 9. The CDR3 loop is CASSGDRGKRTDTQYF. CDR3 DNA sequence: TGTGCCAGCAGCGGAGACAGGGGGAAGAGAACAGATACGCAGTATTTT.

V usage is TRBV6-5 and J usage is TRBJ2-1; a weak D match, TRBD2 (6 bases). The ends were cut back, 2 bases at V and 0 bases at J, with 11 bases in the middle. Germline V gene data show CDR1 as MNHEY and CDR2 as SVGAGI. CDR3 length: 16 amino acids. The CDR3 loop is CASSYADYRSYNEQFF. The CDR3 coding sequence is TGTGCCAGCAGTTACGCGGACTACCGCTCCTACAATGAGCAGTTCTTC.

This rearrangement joins TRBV6-2 or TRBV6-3 to TRBJ2-1, with D unclear. The V and J ends lost 2 bases and 4 bases respectively, with 15 bases between them. CDR1 is MNHEY, CDR2 SVGEGT, per germline. This CDR3 has 16 residues. CDR3 sequence reads: CASSYEAPTPYNEQFF. The CDR3 coding sequence is TGTGCCAGCAGTTACGAGGCCCCAACTCCTTACAATGAGCAGTTCTTC.

The chain combines TRBV2 with TRBJ1-2; perhaps TRBD1 as D (6 bases). V was shortened by 4 bases and J by 0 bases, with 15 bases between the two germline ends. Per germline, CDR1 SNHLY and CDR2 FYNNEI. CDR3 length equals 16 residues. The CDR3 spells CASSVDSRYTNYGYTF. The CDR3 region has the DNA TGTGCCAGCAGTGTGGACAGTCGTTACACTAACTATGGCTACACCTTC.

The chain carries TRBV15 and TRBJ2-2, with 8 bases that match TRBD1. The CDR3 loop spans 15 amino acids. With V trimmed by 0 bases and J by 9 bases, 6 bases remained unmatched. Germline loops: CDR1 LNHNV, CDR2 YYDKDF (reference sequence). CDR3 in amino acids: CATSRDRQGFRELFF. The CDR3 coding sequence is TGTGCCACCAGCAGAGACAGACAGGGGTTTCGGGAGCTGTTTTTT.

The rearrangement links TRBV27 to TRBJ2-5; unclear D gene. CDR3 length: 16 amino acids. Germline V CDR1 and CDR2: MNHEY, SMNVEV (reference sequence). V lost 6 bases and J 1 base, leaving 18 bases between the germline ends. The CDR3, as DNA: TGTGCCAGCAGGGATAGTTACAGTGGCATCCAAGAGACCCAGTACTTC. Translated, it gives CASRDSYSGIQETQYF.

The rearrangement uses TRBV5-1 and TRBJ1-1; 7 nucleotides match TRBD1. Germline V gene data show CDR1 as SGHRS and CDR2 as YFSETQ. The CDR3 loop spans 16 amino acids. V lost 4 bases and J lost 0; bases outside the gene matches: 9. For the CDR3, the DNA is TGCGCCAGCAGCCCACCAGGGGGTCCCATGAACACTGAAGCTTTCTTT. Translating gives CASSPPGGPMNTEAFF.

The rearrangement joins TRBV12-3 or TRBV12-4 to TRBJ1-2; 8 bases match TRBD1. The CDR3 spans 13 residues. The V and J ends lost 5 bases and 8 bases, in that order; junction bases with no gene match: 7. CDR3 in amino acids: CASSTQGARGYTF. The CDR3, as DNA: TGTGCCAGCAGTACCCAGGGGGCCCGAGGCTACACCTTC.

This chain links TRBV30 with TRBJ2-7; TRBD2 agrees at 12 bases. Looked up from germline, CDR1 is GTSNPN and CDR2 is SVGIG (reference sequence). The CDR3 runs to 15 residues. The junction had 5 bases not matched to a gene; V was cut back by 5 bases and J by 0 bases. This chain's CDR3 is CAWSGLAGVSYEQYF. As DNA, the CDR3 is TGTGCCTGGTCGGGACTAGCGGGTGTCTCCTACGAGCAGTACTTC.

V usage is TRBV19 and J usage is TRBJ2-7; 7 nucleotides align to TRBD2. Germline V gene sequence: CDR1 LNHDA, CDR2 SQIVND (reference sequence). V lost 0 bases, J lost 1 base, and 0 bases stayed unmatched. This CDR3 has 14 residues. For the CDR3, the DNA is TGTGCCAGTAGTATAGAGGGGGGGTCCTACGAGCAGTACTTC. Protein sequence: CASSIEGGSYEQYF.

V and J are TRBV18 and TRBJ1-3; tentative D call: TRBD1 (6 bases). Germline-derived CDR1 and CDR2 are KGHSH and LQKENI. V shed 3 bases and J shed 3 bases, with 12 bases lying between them. The length of the CDR3 is 15 residues. As DNA, the CDR3 is TGTGCCAGCTCACCCCTTCAGGGGTATGGAAACACCATATATTTT. Translated: CASSPLQGYGNTIYF.

The CDR3 region has the DNA TGTGCCAGCAGCCGCCTTGAGGACTATGGCTACACCTTC. Its protein is CASSRLEDYGYTF. The rearrangement uses TRBV28 and TRBJ1-2, with D unclear. The CDR3 contains 13 residues. Germline V gene lookup returns CDR1 MDHEN and CDR2 SYDVKM. V was cut by 6 bases and J by 3 bases, with 11 bases left in between.

The chain links TRBV27 to TRBJ2-7, with D possibly being TRBD2 (5 bases). V dropped 6 bases and J dropped 0 bases, with 12 bases sitting between them. Germline V gene data show CDR1 as MNHEY and CDR2 as SMNVEV (reference sequence). This CDR3 has 14 amino acids. The CDR3 DNA reads as TGTGCCAGCAGGCCAACGGGGAGCTCCTACGAGCAGTACTTC. This gives the protein CASRPTGSSYEQYF.

The rearrangement joins TRBV3-1 (or the pseudogene TRBV3-2) to TRBJ2-7; tentatively, D is TRBD2 (5 bases). Trimming removed 9 bases at V and 0 bases at J, with 15 bases between. There are 14 residues in the CDR3. CDR1 and CDR2 (germline): LGHDT, YNNKEL (reference sequence). CDR3 loop: CASGSLDRSYEQYF. The CDR3 nucleotides read TGTGCCAGTGGGAGTTTGGACCGCTCCTACGAGCAGTACTTC.

J is TRBJ2-1 and V is TRBV27; 7 positions match TRBD1. Germline CDR1 MNHEY, CDR2 SMNVEV (reference sequence). V shed 6 bases and J 2 bases; nucleotides not matched to a gene: 4. The CDR3 is made up of 14 amino acids. CDR3 nucleotide sequence: TGTGCCAGCAGCCCCGGGACAGCCTACAATGAGCAGTTCTTC. Translation gives CASSPGTAYNEQFF.

CDR3: CASSHPHRASYNEQFF. CDR3 nucleotide sequence: TGTGCCAGCAGCCATCCCCACAGGGCCTCCTACAATGAGCAGTTCTTC. The J gene is TRBJ2-1, the V gene TRBV3-1 (or the pseudogene TRBV3-2), with D possibly being TRBD1 (6 bases). The CDR3 runs 16 residues. Germline V CDR1 and CDR2: LGHDT, YNNKEL (reference sequence). V lost 3 bases and J 0 bases, leaving 12 bases between the germline ends.

This clone showed up just once. This chain joins TRBV15 and TRBJ1-2, with a possible D match to TRBD1 (6 bases). The CDR3 spans 15 residues. Germline V lookup: CDR1 LNHNV, CDR2 YYDKDF (reference sequence). Trimming shortened V by 0 bases and J by 6 bases, and 14 bases separated the two germline ends. The CDR3 bases are TGTGCCACCAGCAGAGATGGCGGGGGCCTGGATGGCTACACCTTC. Protein product: CATSRDGGGLDGYTF.

The chain couples TRBV12-3 or TRBV12-4 to TRBJ2-7; 10 nucleotides agree with TRBD2. This CDR3 has 13 residues. The V gene end was trimmed by 6 bases and the J gene end by 3 bases; junction bases not matched to a gene: 2. The CDR3 DNA follows: TGTGCCAGCAGCCGGACTAGCGGCTACGAGCAGTACTTC. Translating it yields CASSRTSGYEQYF.

The chain links TRBV18 to TRBJ2-5, with 7 bases that match TRBD2. This CDR3 is 12 amino acids long. CDR1 KGHSH and CDR2 LQKENI come from the germline V gene. V lost 8 bases to trimming and J lost 2 bases; unmatched junction nucleotides: 2. In nucleotides, the CDR3 is TGTGCCAGCGGGACTAATCAAGAGACCCAGTACTTC. Translating it yields CASGTNQETQYF.

The rearrangement joins TRBV6-6 to TRBJ1-5; D not resolved. The V gene lost 0 bases and the J gene lost 2 bases, with 11 bases spanning the gap. The length of the CDR3 is 16 residues. The germline gives CDR1 MNHNY, CDR2 SVGAGI (reference sequence). The CDR3 bases are TGTGCCAGCAGTTACTCGATGCCCGGGGGCAATCAGCCCCAGCATTTT. It yields the protein CASSYSMPGGNQPQHF.